This passage covers 14 T cell receptor beta chains from one sample sequenced in a study of T-cell reconstitution after alpha-beta-depleted transplantation in children. It was with unique molecular identifiers that the TCRbeta library was prepared. TCRdb analysed the PCR reads with MiXCR anew, one entry per CDR3 protein. Of 200,000 to 250,000 distinct CDR3 sequences listed, about a tenth are singletons. The sequencing used PBMCs, collected before TCRalphabeta/CD19-depleted stem cell transplant. Receptors were obtained from a child under two years old with acute myeloid leukemia, due to receive a stem cell transplant.

A remark on this clonotype: A much larger clonotype is one base distant, so this may be a read error. The chain couples TRBV5-1 to TRBJ1-2; D gene ambiguous. CDR3 size: 13 residues. Germline lookup yields CDR1 SGHRS and CDR2 YFSETQ. The germline V and J ends were trimmed by 2 bases and 8 bases, with 13 bases remaining between them. The CDR3 DNA reads as TGCGCCAGCAGCTTCACGAGGGTGGGCGGCTACACCTTC. The encoded protein is CASSFTRVGGYTF.

This clonotype has just a few counts. This chain joins TRBV20-1 and TRBJ2-3; 10 positions match TRBD2. Germline V gene data show CDR1 as DFQATT and CDR2 as SNEGSKA (reference sequence). The CDR3 extends over 15 amino acids. V lost 3 bases, J lost 6 bases, and 9 bases stayed unmatched. Here the CDR3 reads CSARKGAGGMDTQYF. DNA for the CDR3: TGCAGTGCTAGGAAGGGAGCGGGAGGGATGGATACGCAGTATTTT.

The CDR3 DNA sequence: TGTGCCAGTAGACCCCCCGGGACTTCCACAGATACGCAGTATTTT. Residues: CASRPPGTSTDTQYF. The rearrangement uses TRBV19 and TRBJ2-3, with D perhaps TRBD2 (6 bases). Trimming shortened V by 6 bases and J by 2 bases, and 15 bases separated the two germline ends. The CDR3 loop spans 15 amino acids. Germline-derived CDR1 and CDR2 are LNHDA and SQIVND (reference sequence). Complete variable domain (other parts from reference TRBV19 and TRBJ2-3): DGGITQSPKYLFRKEGQNVTLSCEQNLNHDAMYWYRQDPGQGLRLIYYSQIVNDFQKGDIAEGYSVSREKKESFPLTVTSAQKNPTAFYLCASRPPGTSTDTQYFGPGTRLTVL.

This clonotype was recorded at least ten times. The chain employs TRBV4-3 and TRBJ2-2, with D maybe TRBD1 (6 bases). CDR1 is LGHNA, CDR2 YSLEER, per germline. CDR3 length: 17 amino acids. V lost 0 bases to trimming and J lost 5 bases, with 16 bases between them. CDR3 sequence reads: CASSQDEGDLTTGELFF. The CDR3 DNA sequence: TGCGCCAGCAGCCAAGATGAGGGGGACCTCACAACCGGGGAGCTGTTTTTT.

This clonotype was observed at least ten times. This chain joins TRBV20-1 and TRBJ1-5; D is perhaps TRBD1 (5 bases). This CDR3 region has 15 residues. Germline CDR1 is DFQATT and CDR2 is SNEGSKA (reference sequence). The ends were cut back, 2 bases at V and 4 bases at J, with 15 bases in the middle. The CDR3 nucleotides are TGCAGTGCTAGACCTTGGAGGGGCGTGAATCAGCCCCAGCATTTT. Amino acid sequence: CSARPWRGVNQPQHF.

The V call is TRBV6-1, the J call TRBJ2-3; TRBD2 matches 7 bases. The CDR3 has 14 residues. Germline loops: CDR1 MNHNS, CDR2 SASEGT. After removal of 6 bases from V and 6 bases from J, the junction contained 9 bases not matched to a gene. Here the CDR3 reads CASSHRLAPDTQYF. The CDR3 region has the DNA TGTGCCAGCAGCCACCGACTAGCCCCGGATACGCAGTATTTT.

This clonotype was counted ten times or more. The rearrangement joins TRBV20-1 to TRBJ1-1; D possibly corresponds to TRBD1 (6 bases). In germline, CDR1 is DFQATT, CDR2 SNEGSKA (reference sequence). V was cut by 5 bases and J by 7 bases, with 14 bases left in between. This CDR3 region has 12 residues. In nucleotides, the CDR3 is TGCAGTGCTGCACAGGGTTACGGTGAAGCTTTCTTT. This gives the protein CSAAQGYGEAFF.

This clonotype appeared many times. The V and J genes are TRBV29-1 and TRBJ2-1; TRBD2 aligns across 7 bases. The germline CDR1 and CDR2 sequences are SQVTM and ANQGSEA. The CDR3 spans 13 residues. With 8 bases clipped from V and 0 bases from J, the junction kept 4 bases outside the gene matches. CDR3 DNA sequence: TGCAGCTCGAGCGGGGACTCCTACAATGAGCAGTTCTTC. Its translation: CSSSGDSYNEQFF.

In its sample, this clonotype was seen many times. The chain employs TRBV7-6 and TRBJ1-6, with D unclear. This CDR3 has 17 residues. Deletions cut 1 base from V and 5 bases from J, with 15 bases between. Germline CDR1 SGHVS, CDR2 FNYEAQ. The CDR3 DNA follows: TGTGCCAGCAGCTTAGTAGATCAGACGGCCGATAATTCACCCCTCCACTTT. Protein product: CASSLVDQTADNSPLHF.

This clonotype was detected many times. The genes are TRBV20-1 and TRBJ2-1, with D perhaps TRBD1 or TRBD2 (7 bases each). The length of the CDR3 is 15 residues. The germline CDR1 and CDR2 sequences are DFQATT and SNEGSKA (reference sequence). Between the trimmed V and J ends, which lost 0 bases and 9 bases, there was a span of 18 bases. The DNA for the CDR3 is TGCAGTGCTAGAGATGCAGGGGGGGGCAATCGTGAGCAGTTCTTC. Translated, it gives CSARDAGGGNREQFF.

The table lists this clonotype with many counts. The CDR3 loop is CASSLRTGLTGELFF. The DNA of the CDR3 is TGTGCCAGCAGTTTAAGGACAGGACTGACCGGGGAGCTGTTTTTT. The chain links TRBV27 to TRBJ2-2; 7 bases map to TRBD1. Germline CDR1 MNHEY, CDR2 SMNVEV (reference sequence). The V and J ends lost 2 bases and 5 bases, in that order; junction bases with no gene match: 5. The CDR3 consists of 15 residues.

This clonotype has ten or more counts. This sequence joins TRBV7-6 and TRBJ2-2; 9 nucleotides agree with TRBD2. Trimming at V came to 4 bases and at J to 5 bases, leaving 5 bases not matched to a gene. Per the germline V gene, CDR1 is SGHVS and CDR2 is FNYEAQ. The CDR3 extends over 15 amino acids. The CDR3 DNA reads TGTGCCAGCAGCTCTGGGACTAGCAATACCGGGGAGCTGTTTTTT. Translated, it gives CASSSGTSNTGELFF.

This chain connects TRBV30 to TRBJ2-7, with 8 bases identical to TRBD1. The germline gives CDR1 GTSNPN, CDR2 SVGIG (reference sequence). V shed 5 bases, J shed 7 bases, and the junction held 25 bases outside the gene matches. The CDR3 runs 18 residues. The CDR3 DNA is TGTGCCTGGTCGGACAGGGAGCTTTCGGGCTTGGGCTTGAGGGAGCAGTACTTC. Translated: CAWSDRELSGLGLREQYF.

This clonotype was detected ten times or more. The genes are TRBV19 and TRBJ1-5, with D perhaps matching TRBD1 (5 bases). The CDR3 has 14 amino acids. Trimming cost V 4 bases and J 9 bases, with 16 bases left between them. Germline CDR1 and CDR2: LNHDA and SQIVND (reference sequence). CDR3 coding DNA: TGTGCCAGTAGTAAACCAGGGCTTGAGCGGCCCCAGCATTTT. Protein product: CASSKPGLERPQHF.